The clone carrying this TCR beta chain was seen only once. V was shortened by 4 bases and J by 6 bases, with 15 bases between the two germline ends. This CDR3 region has 14 residues. Germline CDR1 reads KGHSH; CDR2 reads LQKENI. Repertoires were generated with immunoSEQ multiplex PCR, while TCRdb's copy carries only in-frame clones and drops some. The sample holds around 43,000 clones, under 95% seen once. The sample originates from a study of Tregs in tolerant kidney transplant recipients. Thawed PBMCs were FACS-sorted into unstimulated CD4+CD25+CD127- regulatory T cells, CD4+CD25- non-regulatory cells, CD4 and CD8 cells.

The specimen sequenced was Tregs from blood. This chain joins TRBV18 and TRBJ1-1; D is undetermined. The sequence came from a human donor in good health. This chain's CDR3 is CASSRTDGYAEAFF. The CDR3 coding sequence is TGTGCCAGCTCACGTACTGACGGGTACGCTGAAGCTTTCTTT.